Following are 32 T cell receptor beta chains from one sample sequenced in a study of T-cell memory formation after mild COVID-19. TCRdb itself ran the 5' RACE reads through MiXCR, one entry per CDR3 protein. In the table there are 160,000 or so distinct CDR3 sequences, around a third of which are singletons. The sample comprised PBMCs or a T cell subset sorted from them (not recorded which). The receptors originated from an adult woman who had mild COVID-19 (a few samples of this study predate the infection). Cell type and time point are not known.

CDR3 DNA sequence: TGTGCCAGCAGCGTAGACTCCCCCGCCTACGAGCAGTACTTC. Translation: CASSVDSPAYEQYF. The chain combines TRBV9 with TRBJ2-7; D gene uncertain. V dropped 0 bases and J dropped 2 bases, with 9 bases sitting between them. Per the germline V gene, CDR1 is SGDLS and CDR2 is YYNGEE. The CDR3 is 14 residues long.

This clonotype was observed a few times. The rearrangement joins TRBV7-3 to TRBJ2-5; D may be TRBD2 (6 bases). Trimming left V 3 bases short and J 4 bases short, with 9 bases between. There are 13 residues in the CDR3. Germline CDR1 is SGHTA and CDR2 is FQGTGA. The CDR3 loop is CASSLGEAETQYF. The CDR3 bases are TGTGCCAGCAGCTTGGGGGAGGCAGAGACCCAGTACTTC.

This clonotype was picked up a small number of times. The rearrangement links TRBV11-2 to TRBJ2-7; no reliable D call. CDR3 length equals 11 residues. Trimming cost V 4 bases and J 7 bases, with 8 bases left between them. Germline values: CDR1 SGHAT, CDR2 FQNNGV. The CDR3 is CASSSLREQYF. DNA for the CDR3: TGTGCCAGCAGCTCCCTCCGGGAGCAGTACTTC.

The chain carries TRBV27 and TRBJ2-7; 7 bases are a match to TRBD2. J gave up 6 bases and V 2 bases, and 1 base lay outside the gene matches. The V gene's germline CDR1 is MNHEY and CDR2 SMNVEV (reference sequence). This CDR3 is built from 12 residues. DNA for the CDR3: TGTGCCAGCAGTTTAGGGAGGGGCGAGCAGTACTTC. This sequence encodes CASSLGRGEQYF.

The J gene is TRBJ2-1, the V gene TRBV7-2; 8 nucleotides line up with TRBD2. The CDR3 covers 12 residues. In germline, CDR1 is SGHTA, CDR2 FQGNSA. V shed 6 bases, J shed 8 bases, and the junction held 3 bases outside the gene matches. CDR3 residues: CASSQTSDEQFF. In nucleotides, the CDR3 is TGTGCCAGCAGTCAGACTAGCGATGAGCAGTTCTTC.

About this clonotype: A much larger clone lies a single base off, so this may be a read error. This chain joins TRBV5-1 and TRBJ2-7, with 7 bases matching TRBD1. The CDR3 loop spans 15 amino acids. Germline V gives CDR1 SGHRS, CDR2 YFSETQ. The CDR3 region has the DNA TGCTCCAGCAGCTTGCATCCGGGACAGAACTACGAGCAGTACTTC. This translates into CSSSLHPGQNYEQYF.

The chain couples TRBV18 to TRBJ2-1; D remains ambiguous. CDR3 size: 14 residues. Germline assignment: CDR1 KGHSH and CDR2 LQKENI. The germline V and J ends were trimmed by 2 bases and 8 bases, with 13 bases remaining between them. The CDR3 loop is CASSPLGKGYEQFF. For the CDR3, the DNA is TGTGCCAGCTCACCATTGGGGAAGGGTTATGAGCAGTTCTTC.

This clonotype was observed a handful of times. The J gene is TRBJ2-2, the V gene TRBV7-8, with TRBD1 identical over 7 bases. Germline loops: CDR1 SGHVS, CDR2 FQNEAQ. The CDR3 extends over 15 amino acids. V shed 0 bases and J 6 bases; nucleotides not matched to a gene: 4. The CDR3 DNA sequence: TGTGCCAGCAGCTTAGCAGGGGGCAACGCCGGGGAGCTGTTTTTT. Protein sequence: CASSLAGGNAGELFF.

The CDR3 spells CASSMGKGYEQYF. DNA for the CDR3: TGTGCCAGCAGTATGGGGAAGGGCTACGAGCAGTACTTC. The genes are TRBV12-3 or TRBV12-4 and TRBJ2-7; D unclear. The V end lost 5 bases, the J end lost 3 bases, and 11 bases lay between the germline ends. The CDR3 runs to 13 residues.

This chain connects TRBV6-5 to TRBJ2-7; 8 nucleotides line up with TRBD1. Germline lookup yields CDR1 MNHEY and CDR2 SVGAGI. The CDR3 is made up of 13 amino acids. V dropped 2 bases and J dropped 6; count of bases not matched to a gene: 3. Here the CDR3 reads CASSYVRGREQYF. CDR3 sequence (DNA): TGTGCCAGCAGTTACGTCAGGGGGCGCGAGCAGTACTTC.

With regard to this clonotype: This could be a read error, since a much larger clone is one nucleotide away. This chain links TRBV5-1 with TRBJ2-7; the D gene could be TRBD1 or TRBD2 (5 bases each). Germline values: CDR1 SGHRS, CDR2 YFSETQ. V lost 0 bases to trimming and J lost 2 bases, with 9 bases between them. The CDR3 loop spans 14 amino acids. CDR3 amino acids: CASSLARDAYEQYF. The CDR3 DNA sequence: TGCGCCAGCAGCTTGGCCCGGGACGCCTACGAGCAGTACTTC.

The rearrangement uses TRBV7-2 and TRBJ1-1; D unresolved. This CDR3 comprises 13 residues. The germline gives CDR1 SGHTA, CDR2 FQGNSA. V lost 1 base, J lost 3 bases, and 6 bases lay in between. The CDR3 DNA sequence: TGTGCCAGCAGCTTAGACGGGTACACTGAAGCTTTCTTT. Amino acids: CASSLDGYTEAFF.

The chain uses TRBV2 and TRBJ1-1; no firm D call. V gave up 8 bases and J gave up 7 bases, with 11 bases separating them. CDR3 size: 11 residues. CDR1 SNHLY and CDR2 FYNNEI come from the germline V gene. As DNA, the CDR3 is TGTGCCAGCGGAGACCCGTTTGAAGCTTTCTTT. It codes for CASGDPFEAFF.

The CDR3: CASRVTWWTGSYEQYF. The CDR3 bases are TGTGCCAGCAGAGTTACCTGGTGGACAGGCTCCTACGAGCAGTACTTC. The chain couples TRBV6-2 or TRBV6-3 to TRBJ2-7, with 7 nucleotides matching TRBD1. The V gene end was trimmed by 6 bases and the J gene end by 0 bases; junction bases not matched to a gene: 11. Germline assignment: CDR1 MNHEY and CDR2 SVGEGT. There are 16 residues in the CDR3.

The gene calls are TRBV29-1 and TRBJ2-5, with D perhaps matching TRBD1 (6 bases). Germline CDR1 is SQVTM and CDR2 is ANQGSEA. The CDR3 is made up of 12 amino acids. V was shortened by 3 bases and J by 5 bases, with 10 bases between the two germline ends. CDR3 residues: CSVDTGLETQYF. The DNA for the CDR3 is TGCAGCGTTGACACAGGGTTGGAGACCCAGTACTTC.

The CDR3 sequence: CSAFRDPNTEAFF. CDR3 in DNA: TGCAGTGCTTTCCGGGACCCGAACACTGAAGCTTTCTTT. J is TRBJ1-1 and V is TRBV20-1; a possible D gene is TRBD1 (5 bases). Germline V lookup: CDR1 DFQATT, CDR2 SNEGSKA (reference sequence). V lost 5 bases, J lost 1 base, and 11 bases lay in between. CDR3 length: 13 amino acids.

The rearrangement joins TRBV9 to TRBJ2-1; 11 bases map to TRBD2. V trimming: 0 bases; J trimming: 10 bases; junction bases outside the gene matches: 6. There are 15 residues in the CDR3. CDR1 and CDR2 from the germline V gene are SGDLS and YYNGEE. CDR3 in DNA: TGTGCCAGCAGCGTAGGGGCTAGCGGGAGGATCGAGCAGTTCTTC. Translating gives CASSVGASGRIEQFF.

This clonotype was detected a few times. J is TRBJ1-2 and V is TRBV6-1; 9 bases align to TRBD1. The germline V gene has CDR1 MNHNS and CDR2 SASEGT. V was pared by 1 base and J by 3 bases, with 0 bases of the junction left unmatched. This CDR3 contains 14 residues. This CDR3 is CASSEGQGDYGYTF. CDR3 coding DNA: TGTGCCAGCAGTGAAGGACAGGGGGACTATGGCTACACCTTC.

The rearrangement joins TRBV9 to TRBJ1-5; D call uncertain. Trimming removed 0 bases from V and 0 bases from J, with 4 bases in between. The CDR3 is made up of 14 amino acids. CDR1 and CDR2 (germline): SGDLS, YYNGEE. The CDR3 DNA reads TGTGCCAGCAGCGTAGAGGGTAGCAATCAGCCCCAGCATTTT. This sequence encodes CASSVEGSNQPQHF.

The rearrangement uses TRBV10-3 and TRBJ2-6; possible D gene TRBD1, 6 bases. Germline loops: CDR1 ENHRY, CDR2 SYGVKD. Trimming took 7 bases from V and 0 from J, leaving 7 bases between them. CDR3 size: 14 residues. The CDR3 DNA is TGTGCCATCATGGACAGCTCTGGGGCCAACGTCCTGACTTTC. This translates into CAIMDSSGANVLTF.

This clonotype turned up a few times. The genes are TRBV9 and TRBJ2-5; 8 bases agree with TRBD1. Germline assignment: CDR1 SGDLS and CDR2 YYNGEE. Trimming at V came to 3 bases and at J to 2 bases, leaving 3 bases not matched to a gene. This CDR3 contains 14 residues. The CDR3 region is CASSAGQGQETQYF. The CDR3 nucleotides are TGTGCCAGCAGCGCCGGACAGGGACAAGAGACCCAGTACTTC.

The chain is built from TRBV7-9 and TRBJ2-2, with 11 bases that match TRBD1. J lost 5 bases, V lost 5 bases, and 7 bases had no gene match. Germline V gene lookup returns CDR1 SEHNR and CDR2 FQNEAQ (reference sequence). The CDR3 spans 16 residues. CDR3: CASSPRDRGSTGELFF. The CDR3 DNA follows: TGTGCCAGCAGCCCCCGGGACAGGGGGTCTACCGGGGAGCTGTTTTTT. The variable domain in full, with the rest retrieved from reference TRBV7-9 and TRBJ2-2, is DTGVSQNPRHKITKRGQNVTFRCDPISEHNRLYWYRQTLGQGPEFLTYFQNEAQLEKSRLLSDRFSAERPKGSFSTLEIQRTEQGDSAMYLCASSPRDRGSTGELFFGEGSRLTVL.

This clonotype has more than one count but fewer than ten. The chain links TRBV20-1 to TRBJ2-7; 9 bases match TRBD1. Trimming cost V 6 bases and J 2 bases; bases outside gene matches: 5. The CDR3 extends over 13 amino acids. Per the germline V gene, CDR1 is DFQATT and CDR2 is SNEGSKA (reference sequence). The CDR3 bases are TGCAGTGCCACAGGGGGCGCCACCTACGAGCAGTACTTC. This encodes CSATGGATYEQYF.

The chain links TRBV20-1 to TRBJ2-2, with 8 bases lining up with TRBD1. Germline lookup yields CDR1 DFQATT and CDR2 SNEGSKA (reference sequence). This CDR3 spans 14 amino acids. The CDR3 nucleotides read TGCAGCGCAAGACAGGGGAGTAACACCGGGGAGCTGTTTTTT. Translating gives CSARQGSNTGELFF.

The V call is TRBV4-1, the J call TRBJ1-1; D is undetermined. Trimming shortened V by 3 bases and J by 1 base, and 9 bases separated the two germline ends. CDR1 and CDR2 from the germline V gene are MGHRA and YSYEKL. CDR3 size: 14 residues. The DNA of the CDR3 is TGCGCCAGCAGCCACGGGGAGGGGAACACTGAAGCTTTCTTT. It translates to CASSHGEGNTEAFF.

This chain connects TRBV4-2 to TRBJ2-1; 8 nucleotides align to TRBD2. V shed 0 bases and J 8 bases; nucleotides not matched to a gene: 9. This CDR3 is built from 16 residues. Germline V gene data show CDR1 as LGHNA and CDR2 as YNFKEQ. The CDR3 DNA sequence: TGTGCCAGCAGCCAAGAGCCTAGCGGGTTGGTCTATGAGCAGTTCTTC. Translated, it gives CASSQEPSGLVYEQFF.

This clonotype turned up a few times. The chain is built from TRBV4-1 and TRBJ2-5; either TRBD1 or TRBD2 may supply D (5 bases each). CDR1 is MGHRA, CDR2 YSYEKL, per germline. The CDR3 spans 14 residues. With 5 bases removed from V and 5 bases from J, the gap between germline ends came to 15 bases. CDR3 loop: CASSMVGAGETQYF. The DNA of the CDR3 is TGCGCCAGCAGCATGGTCGGGGCAGGGGAGACCCAGTACTTC.

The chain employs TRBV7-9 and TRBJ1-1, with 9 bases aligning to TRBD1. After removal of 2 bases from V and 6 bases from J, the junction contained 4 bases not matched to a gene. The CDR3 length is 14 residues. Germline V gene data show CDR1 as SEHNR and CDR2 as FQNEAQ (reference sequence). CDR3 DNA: TGTGCCAGCAGCTTAATGACAGGGGGATCTGAAGCTTTCTTT. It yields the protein CASSLMTGGSEAFF.

The CDR3 DNA follows: TGTGCCACCGGGGACAGGTATAACTATGGCTACACCTTC. Amino acid sequence: CATGDRYNYGYTF. The chain couples TRBV6-2 or TRBV6-3 to TRBJ1-2; 8 positions agree with TRBD1. Germline trimming cut 10 bases from V and 1 base from J; bases unmatched to any gene: 5. The CDR3 covers 13 residues. CDR1 MNHEY and CDR2 SVGEGT come from the germline V gene.

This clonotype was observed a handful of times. The DNA of the CDR3 is TGTGCCAGCGGGGCAGGGTACGGCACAGATACGCAGTATTTT. This codes for CASGAGYGTDTQYF. The chain combines TRBV7-9 with TRBJ2-3; a possible D gene is TRBD1 (5 bases). V was shortened by 8 bases and J by 1 base, with 13 bases between the two germline ends. Per germline, CDR1 SEHNR and CDR2 FQNEAQ (reference sequence). The CDR3 loop spans 14 amino acids.

The CDR3 region has the DNA TGTGCCAGCAGCTTAATCGGAGATAATTCACCCCTCCACTTT. It encodes CASSLIGDNSPLHF. The rearrangement links TRBV7-9 to TRBJ1-6; D gene uncertain. The CDR3 runs 14 residues. Trimming shortened V by 2 bases and J by 5 bases, and 7 bases separated the two germline ends. The germline V gene encodes CDR1 SEHNR and CDR2 FQNEAQ (reference sequence).

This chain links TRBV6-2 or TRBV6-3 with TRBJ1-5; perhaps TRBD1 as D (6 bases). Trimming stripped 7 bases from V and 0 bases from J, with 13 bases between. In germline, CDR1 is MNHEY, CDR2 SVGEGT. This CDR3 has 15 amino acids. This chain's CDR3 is CASNARGYSNQPQHF. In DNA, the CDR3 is TGTGCCAGCAACGCCAGGGGTTATAGCAATCAGCCCCAGCATTTT.